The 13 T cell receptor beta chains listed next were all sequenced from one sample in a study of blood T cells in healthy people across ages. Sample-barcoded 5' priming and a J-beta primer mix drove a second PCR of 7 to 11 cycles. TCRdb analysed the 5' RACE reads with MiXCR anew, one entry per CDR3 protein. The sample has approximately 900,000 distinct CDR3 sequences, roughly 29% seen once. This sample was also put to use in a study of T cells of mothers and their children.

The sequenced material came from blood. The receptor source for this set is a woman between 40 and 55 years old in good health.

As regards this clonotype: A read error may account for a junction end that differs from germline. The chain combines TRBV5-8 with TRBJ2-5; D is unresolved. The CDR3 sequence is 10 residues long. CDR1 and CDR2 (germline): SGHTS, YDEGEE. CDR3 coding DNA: TGTGCCAGTAGCTGGCGCCCGGGGTACTTC. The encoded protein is CASSWRPGYF.

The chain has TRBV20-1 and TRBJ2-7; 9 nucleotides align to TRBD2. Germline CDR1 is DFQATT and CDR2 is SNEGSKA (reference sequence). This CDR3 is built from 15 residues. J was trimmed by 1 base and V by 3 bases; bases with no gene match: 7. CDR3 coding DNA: TGCAGTGCTAGTATTCTGACTAGCGGTTCCTACGAGCAGTACTTC. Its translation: CSASILTSGSYEQYF.

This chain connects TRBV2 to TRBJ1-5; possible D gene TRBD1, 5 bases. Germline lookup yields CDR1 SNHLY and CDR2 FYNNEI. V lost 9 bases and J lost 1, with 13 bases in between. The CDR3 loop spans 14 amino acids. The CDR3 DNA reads TGTGCCAGTCAGGGAAAGGGGAGCAATCAGCCCCAGCATTTT. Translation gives CASQGKGSNQPQHF. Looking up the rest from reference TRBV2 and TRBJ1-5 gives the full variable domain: EPEVTQTPSHQVTQMGQEVILRCVPISNHLYFYWYRQILGQKVEFLVSFYNNEISEKSEIFDDQFSVERPDGSNFTLKIRSTKLEDSAMYFCASQGKGSNQPQHFGDGTRLSIL.

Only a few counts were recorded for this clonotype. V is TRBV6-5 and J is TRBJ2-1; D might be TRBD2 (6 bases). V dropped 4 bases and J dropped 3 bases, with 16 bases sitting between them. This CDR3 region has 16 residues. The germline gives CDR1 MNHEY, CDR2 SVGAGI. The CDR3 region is CASSLSLAGIYNEQFF. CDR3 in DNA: TGTGCCAGCAGTTTATCTTTGGCGGGGATCTACAATGAGCAGTTCTTC.

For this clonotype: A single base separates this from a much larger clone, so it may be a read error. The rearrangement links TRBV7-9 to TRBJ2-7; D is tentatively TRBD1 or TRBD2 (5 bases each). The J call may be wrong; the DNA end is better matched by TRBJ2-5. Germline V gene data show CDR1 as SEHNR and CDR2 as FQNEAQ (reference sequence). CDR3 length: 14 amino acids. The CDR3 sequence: CASSSSGPQTTQYF. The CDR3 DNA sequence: TGTGCCAGCAGCTCCTCGGGACCCCAGACGACCCAGTACTTC.

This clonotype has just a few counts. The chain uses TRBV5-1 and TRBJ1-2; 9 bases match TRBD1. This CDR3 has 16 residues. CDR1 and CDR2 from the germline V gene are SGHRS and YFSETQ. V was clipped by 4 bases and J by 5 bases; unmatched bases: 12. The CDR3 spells CASSAGSGQGRYGYTF. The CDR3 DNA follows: TGCGCCAGCAGCGCCGGCTCGGGACAGGGACGGTATGGCTACACCTTC.

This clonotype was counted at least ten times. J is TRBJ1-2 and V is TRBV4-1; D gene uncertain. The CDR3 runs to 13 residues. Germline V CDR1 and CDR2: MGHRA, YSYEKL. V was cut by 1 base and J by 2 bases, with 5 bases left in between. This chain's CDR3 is CASSQVGNYGYTF. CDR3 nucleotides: TGCGCCAGCAGCCAAGTAGGGAACTATGGCTACACCTTC.

CDR3 protein: CASSVATGVGETQYF. In DNA form, the CDR3 reads TGTGCCAGCAGCGTAGCTACAGGGGTCGGAGAGACCCAGTACTTC. V usage is TRBV9 and J usage is TRBJ2-5; the match to TRBD1 covers 7 bases. In germline, CDR1 is SGDLS, CDR2 YYNGEE. The J segment lost 4 bases and the V segment lost 0 bases, leaving 6 bases of the junction unmatched. The CDR3 loop spans 15 amino acids. Full variable domain (rest looked up from reference TRBV9 and TRBJ2-5): DSGVTQTPKHLITATGQRVTLRCSPRSGDLSVYWYQQSLDQGLQFLIQYYNGEERAKGNILERFSAQQFPDLHSELNLSSLELGDSALYFCASSVATGVGETQYFGPGTRLLVL.

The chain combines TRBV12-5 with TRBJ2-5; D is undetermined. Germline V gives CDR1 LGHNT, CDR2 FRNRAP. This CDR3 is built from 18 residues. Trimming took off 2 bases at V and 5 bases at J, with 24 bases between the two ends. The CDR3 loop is CASGLSAQSSAVGETQYF. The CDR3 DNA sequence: TGTGCTAGTGGTTTGAGTGCCCAGTCCTCCGCGGTGGGGGAGACCCAGTACTTC.

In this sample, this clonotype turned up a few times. CDR3 protein: CASSVEQADSGNTIYF. Here the CDR3 DNA reads TGTGCCAGCAGCGTAGAACAGGCCGACTCTGGAAACACCATATATTTT. The chain carries TRBV9 and TRBJ1-3, with a possible D match to TRBD1 (5 bases). The CDR3 runs to 16 residues. CDR1 is SGDLS, CDR2 YYNGEE, per germline. Between the trimmed V and J ends, which lost 0 bases and 0 bases, there was a span of 10 bases.

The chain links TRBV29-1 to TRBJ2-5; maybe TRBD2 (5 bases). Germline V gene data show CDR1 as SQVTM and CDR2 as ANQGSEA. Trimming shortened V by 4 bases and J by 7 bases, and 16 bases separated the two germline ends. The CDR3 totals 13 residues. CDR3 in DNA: TGCAGCGTTGGGGGAGACTCACGGGGGACCCAGTACTTC. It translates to CSVGGDSRGTQYF.

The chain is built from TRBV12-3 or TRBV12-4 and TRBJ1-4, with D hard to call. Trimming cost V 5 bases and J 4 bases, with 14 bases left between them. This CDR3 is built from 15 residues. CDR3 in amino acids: CASSPRWQYNEKLFF. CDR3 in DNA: TGTGCCAGCAGTCCCCGTTGGCAGTATAATGAAAAACTGTTTTTT.

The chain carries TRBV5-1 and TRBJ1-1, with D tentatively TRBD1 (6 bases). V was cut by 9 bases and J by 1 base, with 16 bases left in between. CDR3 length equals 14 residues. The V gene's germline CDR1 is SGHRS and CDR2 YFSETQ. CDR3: CATAEGDQNTEAFF. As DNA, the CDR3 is TGCGCCACAGCGGAGGGGGACCAGAACACTGAAGCTTTCTTT.